This TCR beta chain was observed in a study of CD8 T cells in Susac syndrome. This clonotype has only one observation. The junction differs from germline at one of its ends, possibly a read error. When the RNA was reverse transcribed, random hexamers were used with an input of roughly 0.45 to 1 ug. The CDR3 of TCR beta was amplified by immunoSEQ multiplex PCR across 54 Vbeta and 13 Jbeta. TCRdb reprocessed the immunoSEQ multiplex PCR reads via MiXCR and lists one record per CDR3 protein. Of about 120,000 distinct CDR3 sequences in the sample, over 90% were seen once. Germline V gives CDR1 SGHDT, CDR2 YYEEEE. This CDR3 contains 15 residues.

The sequence was collected from a human donor in good health. The V gene is TRBV5-6, the J gene TRBJ1-4; tentatively, D is TRBD1 (5 bases). The sequenced material came from CD4+ T cells from PBMCs. CDR3 sequence: CASSLNTGTGEKLLF. CDR3 in DNA: TGTGCCAGCAGCTTGAATACCGGGACTGGGGAAAAACTGCTTTTT.